The clone carrying this TCR beta chain has a handful of counts. The antigen is not known. This record belongs to a study of T cell repertoires in cytomegalovirus infection. Whole-study context: Recently identified HLA-C-restricted CMV epitopes were among the peptides used. The study, taken as a whole, reports: Dominant in the ex vivo response were TCR beta clonotypes restricted by HLA-C and specific for CMV.

J gave up 3 bases and V 5 bases, and 5 bases lay outside the gene matches. The CDR3 is 17 amino acids. CDR1 is MDHEN, CDR2 SYDVKM, per germline. TCRdb used MiXCR to reprocess the reads, holding one entry per CDR3 protein. The sample shows approximately 120,000 distinct CDR3 sequences, more than 25% of them seen only once. This chain joins TRBV28 and TRBJ1-6; 12 bases are shared with TRBD1. The specimen comprised CD8+ T cells from cultured PBMCs, sampled from culture after CMV antigen stimulation. The receptor's source is a human donor in good health (CMV status not recorded). Some clones in this sample may be carry-over from other donors' samples. CDR3 sequence reads: CASSPGQGAYYNSPLHF. Written as DNA, the CDR3 is TGTGCCAGCAGTCCGGGACAGGGGGCTTACTATAATTCACCCCTCCACTTT.